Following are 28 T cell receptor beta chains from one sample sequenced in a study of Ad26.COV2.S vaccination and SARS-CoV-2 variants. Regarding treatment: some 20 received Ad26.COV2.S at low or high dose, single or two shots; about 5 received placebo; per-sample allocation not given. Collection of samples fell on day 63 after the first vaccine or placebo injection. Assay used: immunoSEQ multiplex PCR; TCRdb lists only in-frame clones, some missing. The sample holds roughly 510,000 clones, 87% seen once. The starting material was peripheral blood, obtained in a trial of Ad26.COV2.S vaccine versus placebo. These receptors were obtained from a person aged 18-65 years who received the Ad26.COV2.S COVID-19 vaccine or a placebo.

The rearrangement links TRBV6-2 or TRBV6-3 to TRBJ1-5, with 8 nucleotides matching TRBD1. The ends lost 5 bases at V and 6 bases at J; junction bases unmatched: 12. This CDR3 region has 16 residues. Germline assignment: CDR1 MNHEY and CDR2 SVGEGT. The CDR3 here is CASSRGPQGAIQPQHF. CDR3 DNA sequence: TGTGCCAGCAGTCGAGGACCCCAGGGGGCGATTCAGCCCCAGCATTTT.

CDR3 DNA sequence: TGTGCCAGCAGCTTAGAAAAACTGTTTTTT. Translating it yields CASSLEKLFF. V gene TRBV5-8 combines with J gene TRBJ1-4; D is ambiguous. V lost 2 bases and J lost 8, with 1 base in between. The CDR3 is 10 residues long. Germline V gene sequence: CDR1 SGHTS, CDR2 YDEGEE.

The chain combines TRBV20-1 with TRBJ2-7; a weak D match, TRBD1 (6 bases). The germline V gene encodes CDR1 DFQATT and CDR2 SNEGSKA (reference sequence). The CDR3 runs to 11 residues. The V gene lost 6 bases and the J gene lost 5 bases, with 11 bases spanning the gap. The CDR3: CSAFTGNEQYF. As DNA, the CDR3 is TGCAGTGCCTTTACAGGGAACGAGCAGTACTTC.

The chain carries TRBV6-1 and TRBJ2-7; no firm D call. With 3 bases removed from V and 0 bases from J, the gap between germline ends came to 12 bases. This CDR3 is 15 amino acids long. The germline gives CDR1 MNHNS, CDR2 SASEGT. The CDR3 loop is CASSELVGYSYEQYF. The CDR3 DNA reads TGTGCCAGCAGTGAGCTGGTGGGATACTCCTACGAGCAGTACTTC.

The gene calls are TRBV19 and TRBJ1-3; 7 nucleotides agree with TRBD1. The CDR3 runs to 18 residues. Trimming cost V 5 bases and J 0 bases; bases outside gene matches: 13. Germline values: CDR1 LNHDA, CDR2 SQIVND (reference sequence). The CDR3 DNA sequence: TGTGCCAGTAGTGATGCGACAGGGTCGGGACGCTCTGGAAACACCATATATTTT. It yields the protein CASSDATGSGRSGNTIYF.

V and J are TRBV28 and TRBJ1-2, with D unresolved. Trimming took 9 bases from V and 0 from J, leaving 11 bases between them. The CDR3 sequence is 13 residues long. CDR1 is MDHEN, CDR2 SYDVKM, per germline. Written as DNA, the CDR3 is TGTGCCAGTACGATCGAGACTAACTATGGCTACACCTTC. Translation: CASTIETNYGYTF.

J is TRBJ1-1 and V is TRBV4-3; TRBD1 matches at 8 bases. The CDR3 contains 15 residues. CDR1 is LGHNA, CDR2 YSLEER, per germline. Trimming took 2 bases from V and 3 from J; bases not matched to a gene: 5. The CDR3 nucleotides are TGCGCCAGCAGCCAATTGGCAGGGGGCTACACTGAAGCTTTCTTT. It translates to CASSQLAGGYTEAFF.

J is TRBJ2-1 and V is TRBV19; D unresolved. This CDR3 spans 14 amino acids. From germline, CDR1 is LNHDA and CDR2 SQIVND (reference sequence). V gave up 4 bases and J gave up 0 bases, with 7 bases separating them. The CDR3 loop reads CASSRAASYNEQFF. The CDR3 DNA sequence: TGTGCCAGTAGTAGGGCAGCCTCCTACAATGAGCAGTTCTTC. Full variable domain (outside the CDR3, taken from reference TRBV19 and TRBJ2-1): DGGITQSPKYLFRKEGQNVTLSCEQNLNHDAMYWYRQDPGQGLRLIYYSQIVNDFQKGDIAEGYSVSREKKESFPLTVTSAQKNPTAFYLCASSRAASYNEQFFGPGTRLTVL.

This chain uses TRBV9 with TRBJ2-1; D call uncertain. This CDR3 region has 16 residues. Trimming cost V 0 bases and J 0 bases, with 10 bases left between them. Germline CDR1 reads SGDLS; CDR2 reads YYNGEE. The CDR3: CASSVGGSISYNEQFF. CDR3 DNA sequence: TGTGCCAGCAGCGTAGGAGGTTCCATCTCCTACAATGAGCAGTTCTTC.

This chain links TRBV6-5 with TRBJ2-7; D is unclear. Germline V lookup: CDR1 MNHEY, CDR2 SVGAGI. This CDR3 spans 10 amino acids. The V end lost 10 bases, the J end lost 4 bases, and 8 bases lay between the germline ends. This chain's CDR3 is CATDGYEQYF. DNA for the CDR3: TGTGCCACCGACGGGTACGAGCAGTACTTC.

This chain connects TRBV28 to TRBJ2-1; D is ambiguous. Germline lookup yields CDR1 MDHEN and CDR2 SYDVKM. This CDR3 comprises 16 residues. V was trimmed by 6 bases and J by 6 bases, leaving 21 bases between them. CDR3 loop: CASRPHMWSKRNEQFF. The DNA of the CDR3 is TGTGCCAGCAGACCCCATATGTGGTCCAAACGCAATGAGCAGTTCTTC.

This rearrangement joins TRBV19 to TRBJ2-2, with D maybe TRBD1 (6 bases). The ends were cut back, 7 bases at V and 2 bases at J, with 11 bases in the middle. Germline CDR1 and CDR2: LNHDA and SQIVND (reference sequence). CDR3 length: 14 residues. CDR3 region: CASTTGHNTGELFF. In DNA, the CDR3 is TGTGCCAGTACCACGGGACATAACACCGGGGAGCTGTTTTTT.

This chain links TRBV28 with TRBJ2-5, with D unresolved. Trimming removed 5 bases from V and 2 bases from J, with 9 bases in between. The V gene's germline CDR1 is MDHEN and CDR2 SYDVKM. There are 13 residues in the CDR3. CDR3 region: CASSQGRQETQYF. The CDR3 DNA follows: TGTGCCAGCAGTCAAGGACGACAAGAGACCCAGTACTTC.

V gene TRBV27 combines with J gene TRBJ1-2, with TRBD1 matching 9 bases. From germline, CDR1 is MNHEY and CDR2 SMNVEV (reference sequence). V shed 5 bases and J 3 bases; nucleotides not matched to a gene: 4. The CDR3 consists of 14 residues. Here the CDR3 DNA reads TGTGCCAGCAGTCCCCGGACAGGGGACTATGGCTACACCTTC. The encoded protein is CASSPRTGDYGYTF.

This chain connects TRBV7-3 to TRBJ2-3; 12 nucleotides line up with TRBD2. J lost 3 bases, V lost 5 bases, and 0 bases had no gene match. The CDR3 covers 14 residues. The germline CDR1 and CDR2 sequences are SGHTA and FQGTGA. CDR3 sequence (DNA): TGTGCCAGCAGCGGGACTAGCGGGACAGATACGCAGTATTTT. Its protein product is CASSGTSGTDTQYF.

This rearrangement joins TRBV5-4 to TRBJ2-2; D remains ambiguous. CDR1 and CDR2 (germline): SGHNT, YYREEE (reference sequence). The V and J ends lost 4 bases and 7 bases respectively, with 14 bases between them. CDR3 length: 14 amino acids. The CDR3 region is CASSTERTGGELFF. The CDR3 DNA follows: TGTGCCAGCAGCACCGAAAGGACCGGCGGGGAGCTGTTTTTT.

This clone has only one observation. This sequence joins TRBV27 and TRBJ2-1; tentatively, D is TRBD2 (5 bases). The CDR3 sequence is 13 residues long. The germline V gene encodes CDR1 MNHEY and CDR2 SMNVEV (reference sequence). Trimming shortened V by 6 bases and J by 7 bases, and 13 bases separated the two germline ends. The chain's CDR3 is CASRPLGGNEQFF. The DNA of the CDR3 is TGTGCCAGCAGGCCACTAGGAGGAAATGAGCAGTTCTTC.

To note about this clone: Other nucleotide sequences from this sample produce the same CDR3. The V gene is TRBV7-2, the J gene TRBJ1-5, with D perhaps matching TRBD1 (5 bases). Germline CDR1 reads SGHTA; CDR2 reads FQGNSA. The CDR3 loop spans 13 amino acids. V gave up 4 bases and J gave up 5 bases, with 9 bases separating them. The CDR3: CASSSRGDQPQHF. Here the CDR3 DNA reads TGTGCCAGCAGCTCAAGGGGTGATCAGCCCCAGCATTTT.

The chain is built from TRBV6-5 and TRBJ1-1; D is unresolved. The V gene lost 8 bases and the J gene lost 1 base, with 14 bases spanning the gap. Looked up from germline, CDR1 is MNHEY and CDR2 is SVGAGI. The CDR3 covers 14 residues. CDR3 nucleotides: TGTGCCAGCGTCCGAGCTTGGGGGAACACTGAAGCTTTCTTT. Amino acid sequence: CASVRAWGNTEAFF.

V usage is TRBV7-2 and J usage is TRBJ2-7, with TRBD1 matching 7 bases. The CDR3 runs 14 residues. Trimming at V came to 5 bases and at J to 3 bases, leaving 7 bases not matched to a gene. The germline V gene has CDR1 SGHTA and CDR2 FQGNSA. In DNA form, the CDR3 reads TGTGCCAGCAGCAGAGCCGGGACAGACTACGAGCAGTACTTC. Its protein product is CASSRAGTDYEQYF. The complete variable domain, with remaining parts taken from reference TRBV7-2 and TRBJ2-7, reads GAGVSQSPSNKVTEKGKDVELRCDPISGHTALYWYRQSLGQGLEFLIYFQGNSAPDKSGLPSDRFSAERTGGSVSTLTIQRTQQEDSAVYLCASSRAGTDYEQYFGPGTRLTVT.

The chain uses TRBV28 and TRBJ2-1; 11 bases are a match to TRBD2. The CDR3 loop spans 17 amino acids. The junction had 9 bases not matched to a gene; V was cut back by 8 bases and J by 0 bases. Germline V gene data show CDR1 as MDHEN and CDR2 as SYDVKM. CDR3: CASFSASGRLSYNEQFF. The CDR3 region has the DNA TGTGCCAGCTTTTCTGCTAGCGGGAGGCTCTCCTACAATGAGCAGTTCTTC.

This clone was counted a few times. The CDR3: CASSQENRRQPQHF. The CDR3 DNA follows: TGTGCCAGCAGCCAAGAGAATCGGAGGCAGCCCCAGCATTTT. This sequence joins TRBV4-2 and TRBJ1-5; no firm D call. CDR3 length: 14 residues. The V end was cut by 0 bases, the J end by 7 bases, with 10 bases between. CDR1 LGHNA and CDR2 YNFKEQ come from the germline V gene.

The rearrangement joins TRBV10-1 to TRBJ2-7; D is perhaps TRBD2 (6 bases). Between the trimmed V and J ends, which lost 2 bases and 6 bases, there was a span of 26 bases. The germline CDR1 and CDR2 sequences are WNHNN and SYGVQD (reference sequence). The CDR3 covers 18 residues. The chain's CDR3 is CASSEIGGPSRGLAEQYF. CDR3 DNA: TGCGCCAGCAGTGAGATTGGCGGACCGTCGCGGGGCCTTGCCGAGCAGTACTTC.

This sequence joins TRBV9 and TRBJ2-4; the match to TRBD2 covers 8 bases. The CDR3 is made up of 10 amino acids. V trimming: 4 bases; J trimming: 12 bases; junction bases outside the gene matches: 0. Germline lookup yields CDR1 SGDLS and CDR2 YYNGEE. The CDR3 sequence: CASSREGQYF. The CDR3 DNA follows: TGTGCCAGCAGCCGGGAGGGTCAGTACTTC.

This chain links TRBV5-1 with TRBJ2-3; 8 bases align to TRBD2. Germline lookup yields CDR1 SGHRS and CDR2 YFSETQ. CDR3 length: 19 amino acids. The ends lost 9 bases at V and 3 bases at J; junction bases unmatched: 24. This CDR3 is CATRKWASGSAGATDTQYF. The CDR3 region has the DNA TGCGCCACCAGGAAATGGGCTAGCGGGTCGGCGGGGGCGACAGATACGCAGTATTTT.

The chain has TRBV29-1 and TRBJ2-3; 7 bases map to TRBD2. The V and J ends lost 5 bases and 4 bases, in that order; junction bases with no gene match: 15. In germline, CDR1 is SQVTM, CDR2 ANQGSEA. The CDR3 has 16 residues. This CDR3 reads CSVRAGLLGGADTQYF. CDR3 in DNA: TGCAGCGTTCGAGCGGGACTTTTAGGAGGGGCAGATACGCAGTATTTT.

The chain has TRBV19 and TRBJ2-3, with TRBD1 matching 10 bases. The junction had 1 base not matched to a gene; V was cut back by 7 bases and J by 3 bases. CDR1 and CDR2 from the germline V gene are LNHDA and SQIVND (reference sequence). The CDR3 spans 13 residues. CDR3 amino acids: CASKGQGTDTQYF. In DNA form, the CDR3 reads TGTGCCAGTAAGGGACAGGGGACAGATACGCAGTATTTT. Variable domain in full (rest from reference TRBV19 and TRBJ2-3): DGGITQSPKYLFRKEGQNVTLSCEQNLNHDAMYWYRQDPGQGLRLIYYSQIVNDFQKGDIAEGYSVSREKKESFPLTVTSAQKNPTAFYLCASKGQGTDTQYFGPGTRLTVL.

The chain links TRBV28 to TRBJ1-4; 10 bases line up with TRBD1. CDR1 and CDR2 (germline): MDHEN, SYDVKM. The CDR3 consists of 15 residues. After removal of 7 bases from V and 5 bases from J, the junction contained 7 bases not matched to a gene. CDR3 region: CASIRDRGLNEKLFF. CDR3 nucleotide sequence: TGTGCCAGCATCCGGGACAGGGGCTTAAATGAAAAACTGTTTTTT.